This T cell receptor (beta chain) derives from a study of cytomegalovirus exposure and HLA in healthy donors. On the study more broadly: Inside one of the first data releases sat around 80 million unique TCRs taken from HLA-typed donors. General study results and limits: It was assumed in the presence/absence analyses that sequencing depth was roughly uniform across donors. The study flagged some 170 TCR beta chains as cytomegalovirus-associated.

The primer mix had 60 Vbeta and 13 Jbeta primers. TCRdb keeps only in-frame clones here, not all; method: immunoSEQ multiplex PCR. Its table records tens of thousands of clones. V trimming: 7 bases; J trimming: 2 bases; junction bases outside the gene matches: 4. CDR3 length: 14 amino acids. CDR1 is LNHDA, CDR2 SQIVND, per germline (reference sequence). Turning to this clone: Its specificity is unknown.

Material for sequencing was PBMCs. The rearrangement joins TRBV19 to TRBJ2-3; 9 bases align to TRBD1. The receptor was isolated from a woman in her forties or fifties in good health and CMV-seropositive. CDR3 residues: CASTDRGDTDTQYF. CDR3 nucleotides: TGTGCCAGTACGGACAGGGGAGACACAGATACGCAGTATTTT. The whole variable domain, remainder taken from reference TRBV19 and TRBJ2-3, is DGGITQSPKYLFRKEGQNVTLSCEQNLNHDAMYWYRQDPGQGLRLIYYSQIVNDFQKGDIAEGYSVSREKKESFPLTVTSAQKNPTAFYLCASTDRGDTDTQYFGPGTRLTVL.